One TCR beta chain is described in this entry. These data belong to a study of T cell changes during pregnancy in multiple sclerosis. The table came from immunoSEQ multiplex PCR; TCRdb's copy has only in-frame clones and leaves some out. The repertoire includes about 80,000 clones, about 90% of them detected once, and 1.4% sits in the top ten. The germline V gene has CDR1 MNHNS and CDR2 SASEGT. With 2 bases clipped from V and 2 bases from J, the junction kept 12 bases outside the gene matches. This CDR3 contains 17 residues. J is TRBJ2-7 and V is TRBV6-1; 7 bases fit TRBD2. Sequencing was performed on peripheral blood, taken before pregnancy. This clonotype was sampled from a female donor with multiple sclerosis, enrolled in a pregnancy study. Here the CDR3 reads CASSEWDLGEGPYEQYF. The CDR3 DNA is TGTGCCAGCAGTGAATGGGATTTGGGGGAGGGGCCCTACGAGCAGTACTTC.